These T cell receptor beta chains were read from a single sample in a study of OX40 agonist ivuxolimab in advanced cancers. Method: immunoSEQ multiplex PCR; TCRdb's copy keeps in-frame clones and lacks some. The profile shows fewer than 55,000 clones, around 84% of them singletons. Sequencing was performed on CD4+ or CD8+ T cells sorted from blood, taken in a trial of the OX40 agonist ivuxolimab. Source of these receptors: an adult with an advanced solid tumor such as melanoma, head and neck, liver or kidney cancer. The CDR3 runs from the conserved cysteine through the conserved F or W. The D gene is left open where the match is weak. Size is stated for part of the rows, as once, few or many counts, or as a class when the clone is expanded.

NA | NA | TRBJ1-6 | TRBV28 | CASSLLDIYGYNSPLHF | TGTGCCAGCAGTTTATTAGACATCTACGGGTATAATTCACCCCTCCACTTT
TRBD1 | once | TRBJ2-2 | TRBV2 | CASSRTGDGELFF | TGTGCCAGCAGCCGGACAGGGGACGGGGAGCTGTTTTTT
TRBD1 | NA | TRBJ1-1 | TRBV10-3 | CAISRDRDYTEAFF | TGTGCCATCAGTCGGGACAGGGACTACACTGAAGCTTTCTTT
TRBD2 | once | TRBJ2-7 | TRBV5-1 | CASGRLAGGEQYF | TGCGCCAGCGGACGACTAGCGGGAGGCGAGCAGTACTTC
NA | NA | TRBJ1-1 | TRBV11-2 | CASSLDYGNTEAFF | TGTGCCAGCAGCTTAGATTACGGGAACACTGAAGCTTTCTTT
NA | NA | TRBJ2-5 | TRBV7-5 | CARSLRQETQYF | TGTGCCAGAAGCTTGCGTCAAGAGACCCAGTACTTC
TRBD1 | NA | TRBJ1-1 | TRBV7-8 | CASSLGTGSTEAFF | TGTGCCAGCAGCTTAGGGACAGGGAGCACTGAAGCTTTCTTT
TRBD1 | NA | TRBJ1-6 | TRBV10-3 | CAISVPPGTGNTGNSPLHF | TGTGCCATCAGTGTCCCCCCCGGGACAGGGAATACGGGAAATTCACCCCTCCACTTT
TRBD2 | NA | TRBJ2-7 | TRBV7-2 | CASSLGSGGPSYEQYF | TGTGCCAGCAGCTTAGGGTCGGGAGGGCCCTCCTACGAGCAGTACTTC
NA | NA | TRBJ2-7 | TRBV29-1 | CSGLPLSSYEQYF | TGCAGCGGACTGCCGTTGAGCTCCTACGAGCAGTACTTC
NA | NA | TRBJ2-5 | TRBV7-2 | CASSLGGSQETQYF | TGTGCCAGCAGCTTAGGCGGTAGCCAAGAGACCCAGTACTTC
NA | NA | TRBJ1-5 | TRBV5-3 | CARSLQGAENQPQHF | TGTGCCAGAAGCTTACAAGGGGCGGAAAATCAGCCCCAGCATTTT
NA | few | TRBJ2-3 | TRBV19 | CASTGTLGTDTQYF | TGTGCCAGTACCGGGACCCTAGGGACAGATACGCAGTATTTT
NA | NA | TRBJ2-7 | TRBV18 | CASSPPGGVDEQYF | TGTGCCAGCTCACCCCCGGGTGGGGTCGACGAGCAGTACTTC
NA | NA | TRBJ1-2 | TRBV6-5 | CASRSGTSYGYTF | TGTGCCAGCAGATCCGGGACATCATATGGCTACACCTTC
NA | NA | TRBJ2-1 | TRBV6-5 | CASSYSSLYNEQFF | TGTGCCAGCAGTTACTCGTCGCTTTACAATGAGCAGTTCTTC
NA | NA | TRBJ1-2 | TRBV20-1 | CSARVGGGYTF | TGCAGTGCTAGAGTGGGGGGTGGCTACACCTTC